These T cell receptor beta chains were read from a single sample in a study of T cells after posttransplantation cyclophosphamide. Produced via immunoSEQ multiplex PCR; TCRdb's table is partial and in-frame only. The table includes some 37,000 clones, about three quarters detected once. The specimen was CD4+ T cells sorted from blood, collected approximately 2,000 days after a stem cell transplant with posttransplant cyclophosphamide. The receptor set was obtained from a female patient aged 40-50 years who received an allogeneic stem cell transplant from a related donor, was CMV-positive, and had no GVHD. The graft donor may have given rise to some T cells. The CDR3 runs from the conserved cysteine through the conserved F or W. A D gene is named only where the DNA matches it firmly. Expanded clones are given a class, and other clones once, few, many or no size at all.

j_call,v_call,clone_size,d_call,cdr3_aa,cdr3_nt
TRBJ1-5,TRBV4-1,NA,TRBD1,CASSQSNRDRARQPQHF,TGCGCCAGCAGCCAAAGTAACCGGGACAGGGCAAGACAGCCCCAGCATTTT
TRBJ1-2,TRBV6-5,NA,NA,CATGKGNGYTF,TGTGCCACAGGAAAGGGGAATGGCTACACCTTC
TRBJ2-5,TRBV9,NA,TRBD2,CASSIAGGGQQETQYF,TGTGCCAGCAGCATTGCTGGCGGGGGGCAACAAGAGACCCAGTACTTC
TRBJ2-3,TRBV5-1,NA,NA,CASSLEGRGKTDTQYF,TGCGCCAGCAGCTTAGAGGGGAGGGGGAAAACAGATACGCAGTATTTT
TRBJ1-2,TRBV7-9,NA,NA,CASSRDSYGYTF,TGTGCCAGCAGCCGGGACTCCTATGGCTACACCTTC
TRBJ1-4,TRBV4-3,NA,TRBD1,CASSPRDRNEKLFF,TGCGCCAGCAGCCCCCGGGACAGAAATGAAAAACTGTTTTTT
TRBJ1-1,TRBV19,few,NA,CASNFELPGRRSAFF,TGTGCCAGCAACTTCGAACTTCCCGGCCGGAGAAGTGCTTTCTTT
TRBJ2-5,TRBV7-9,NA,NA,CASSPRGQYF,TGTGCCAGCAGCCCCCGGGGCCAGTACTTC
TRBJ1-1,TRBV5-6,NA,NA,CASSLGEGLNTEAFF,TGTGCCAGCAGCTTGGGGGAGGGGCTTAACACTGAAGCTTTCTTT
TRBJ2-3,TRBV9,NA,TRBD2,CASSVATSGDPTDTQYF,TGTGCCAGCAGCGTAGCTACGAGCGGGGATCCCACAGATACGCAGTATTTT
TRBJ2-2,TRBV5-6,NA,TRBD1,CASSSDRGQASGELFF,TGTGCCAGCAGCTCAGACAGGGGGCAGGCTAGCGGGGAGCTGTTTTTT
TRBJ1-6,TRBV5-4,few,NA,CASSPTAGSPLHF,TGTGCCAGCAGCCCAACGGCAGGCTCACCCCTCCACTTT
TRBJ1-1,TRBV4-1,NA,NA,CASSRQGTNTEAFF,TGCGCCAGCAGCCGTCAGGGTACTAACACTGAAGCTTTCTTT
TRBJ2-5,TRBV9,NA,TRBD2,CASSITSGGTIRETQYF,TGTGCCAGCAGCATAACAAGCGGGGGGACGATAAGGGAGACCCAGTACTTC
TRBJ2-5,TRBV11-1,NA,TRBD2,CASRAGLAGVYQETQYF,TGTGCCAGCAGGGCGGGACTAGCGGGGGTCTACCAAGAGACCCAGTACTTC
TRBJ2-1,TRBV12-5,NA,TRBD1,CASGPGQLRDNEQFF,TGTGCTAGTGGACCGGGACAGTTAAGGGACAATGAGCAGTTCTTC
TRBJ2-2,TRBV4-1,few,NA,CASSQVQGRTGELFF,TGCGCCAGCAGCCAAGTACAGGGAAGGACCGGGGAGCTGTTTTTT
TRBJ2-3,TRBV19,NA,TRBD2,CASKRRVGGGVGTDTQYF,TGTGCCAGTAAAAGGAGGGTCGGCGGGGGGGTGGGCACAGATACGCAGTATTTT
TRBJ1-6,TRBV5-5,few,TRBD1,CASSPRDRGYYNSPLHF,TGTGCCAGCAGCCCAAGGGACAGGGGGTACTATAATTCACCCCTCCACTTT
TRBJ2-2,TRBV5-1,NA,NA,CASSLAGGWTGELFF,TGCGCCAGCAGCTTGGCGGGGGGCTGGACCGGGGAGCTGTTTTTT
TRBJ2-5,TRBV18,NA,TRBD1,CASSRGTGLSQETQYF,TGTGCCAGCTCACGTGGGACAGGTCTTTCTCAAGAGACCCAGTACTTC
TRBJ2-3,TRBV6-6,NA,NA,CASSLDGKSTDTQYF,TGTGCCAGCAGTTTGGACGGGAAGAGCACAGATACGCAGTATTTT
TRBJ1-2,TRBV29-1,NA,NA,CSVYRPQGSLGHTF,TGCAGCGTTTACCGCCCTCAGGGGTCCCTAGGCCACACCTTC
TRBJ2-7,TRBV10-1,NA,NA,CASSEWRGGTYSYEQYF,TGCGCCAGCAGTGAGTGGAGGGGGGGCACCTACTCCTACGAGCAGTACTTC
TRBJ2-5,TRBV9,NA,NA,CASSVGGEETQYF,TGTGCCAGCAGCGTAGGCGGGGAAGAGACCCAGTACTTC
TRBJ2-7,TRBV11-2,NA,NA,CASSLDWGTQSSYEQYF,TGTGCCAGCAGCTTAGATTGGGGGACACAAAGCTCCTACGAGCAGTACTTC
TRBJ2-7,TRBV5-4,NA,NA,CASSLVGRGYEQYF,TGTGCCAGCAGCTTGGTCGGCAGGGGCTACGAGCAGTACTTC
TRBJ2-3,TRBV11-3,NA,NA,CASSPGLSSTDTQYF,TGTGCCAGCAGCCCGGGACTTTCGAGCACAGATACGCAGTATTTT
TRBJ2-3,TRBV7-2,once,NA,CASSLVAAGAAGNTQYF,TGTGCCAGCAGCTTAGTGGCGGCGGGGGCAGCGGGAAATACGCAGTATTTT
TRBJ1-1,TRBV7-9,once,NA,CASSLQGMNTEAFF,TGTGCCAGCAGCCTGCAGGGAATGAACACTGAAGCTTTCTTT
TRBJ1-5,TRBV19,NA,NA,CASSIDYNGGLTVKPQHF,TGTGCCAGTAGTATAGATTACAATGGGGGCTTGACTGTGAAGCCCCAGCATTTT
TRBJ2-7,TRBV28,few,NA,CASSFRGVAYEQYF,TGTGCCAGCAGTTTCAGGGGGGTCGCCTACGAGCAGTACTTC